This TCR beta chain was profiled in a study of T cell repertoires in ileal Crohn's disease. Study-wide findings and caveats: Every patient over 26.8% clonality showed endoscopic recurrence.

A remark on this clone: Its specificity is unknown.

TCRB immunosequencing input was roughly 530 nanograms of biopsy DNA per sample. The assay was immunoSEQ multiplex PCR, and TCRdb's table has in-frame clones only and misses some. The sample records over 5,000 clones, approximately 85% being singletons. The TCR originated in an adult with Crohn's disease. What was sequenced was ileal tissue.

The CDR3 sequence is CSVGTGLREKLFF. The CDR3 nucleotides read TGCAGCGTTGGGACAGGGTTACGTGAAAAACTGTTTTTT. The chain uses TRBV29-1 and TRBJ1-4; 8 bases map to TRBD1. V lost 4 bases to trimming and J lost 7 bases; unmatched junction nucleotides: 5. Germline CDR1 SQVTM, CDR2 ANQGSEA. The CDR3 spans 13 residues.